One sample yielded the 12 T cell receptor beta chains listed below, sequenced in a study of T cell responses to AZD1222 COVID-19 vaccine. Some clones are missing from TCRdb's copy, which holds only in-frame ones; the method was immunoSEQ multiplex PCR. The table lists around 95,000 clones, around 90% of them singletons. This sample comprised peripheral blood, obtained on day 0 of AZD1222 vaccination. The source of these receptors is an adult in good health.

The V gene is TRBV15, the J gene TRBJ2-7; possibly TRBD1 for D (6 bases). The CDR3 contains 15 residues. CDR1 is LNHNV, CDR2 YYDKDF, per germline (reference sequence). The V end was cut by 0 bases, the J end by 4 bases, with 13 bases between. The CDR3 spells CATSRDRGTTYEQYF. CDR3 bases: TGTGCCACCAGCAGAGATAGGGGGACAACTTACGAGCAGTACTTC.

This clone appeared a few times. The chain recombines TRBV4-1 with TRBJ1-5; no firm D call. V was trimmed by 1 base and J by 2 bases, leaving 12 bases between them. This CDR3 contains 16 residues. The germline V gene has CDR1 MGHRA and CDR2 YSYEKL. The DNA of the CDR3 is TGCGCCAGCAGCCAAGGTGGTTTATTCGGCAATCAGCCCCAGCATTTT. Protein product: CASSQGGLFGNQPQHF.

This rearrangement joins TRBV2 to TRBJ1-3; 7 bases align to TRBD1. Germline loops: CDR1 SNHLY, CDR2 FYNNEI. CDR3 length: 13 residues. J gave up 8 bases and V 5 bases, and 6 bases lay outside the gene matches. Here the CDR3 DNA reads TGTGCCAGCAGTTTGGGACAGCGGTACACCATATATTTT. Encoded protein: CASSLGQRYTIYF.

This chain links TRBV11-2 with TRBJ1-6; D is undetermined. V was shortened by 7 bases and J by 12 bases, with 16 bases between the two germline ends. In germline, CDR1 is SGHAT, CDR2 FQNNGV. The CDR3 contains 13 residues. The CDR3 coding sequence is TGTGCCAGCACCTCAGAGGGTGTGGGACCCCTCCACTTT. Protein product: CASTSEGVGPLHF.

The chain employs TRBV7-9 and TRBJ1-3; 7 nucleotides match TRBD1. Germline loops: CDR1 SEHNR, CDR2 FQNEAQ (reference sequence). V was pared by 11 bases and J by 5 bases, with 6 bases of the junction left unmatched. The CDR3 contains 12 residues. CDR3 region: CAGQVERNTIYF. CDR3 nucleotide sequence: TGTGCCGGACAGGTAGAAAGAAACACCATATATTTT.

The chain uses TRBV11-2 and TRBJ1-2; D is uncertain. V lost 6 bases and J 6 bases, leaving 8 bases between the germline ends. The CDR3 contains 11 residues. The germline gives CDR1 SGHAT, CDR2 FQNNGV. CDR3 coding DNA: TGTGCCAGCAGAACACAGAATGGCTACACCTTC. Translating it yields CASRTQNGYTF.

The chain combines TRBV12-3 or TRBV12-4 with TRBJ1-2, with D maybe TRBD1 (5 bases). Trimming took off 5 bases at V and 5 bases at J, with 9 bases between the two ends. The CDR3 is made up of 12 amino acids. CDR3 in amino acids: CASSQGYYGYTF. The CDR3 DNA reads as TGTGCCAGCAGTCAGGGTTATTATGGCTACACCTTC.

The chain uses TRBV5-4 and TRBJ2-7; the D gene is possibly TRBD1 (6 bases). The CDR3 is made up of 14 amino acids. The germline gives CDR1 SGHNT, CDR2 YYREEE (reference sequence). V dropped 2 bases and J dropped 4 bases, with 13 bases sitting between them. In DNA, the CDR3 is TGTGCCAGCAGCTTACCGGGACAACTATACGAGCAGTACTTC. Amino acids: CASSLPGQLYEQYF.

The chain is built from TRBV10-2 and TRBJ1-1; no clear D. Trimming shortened V by 10 bases and J by 3 bases, and 15 bases separated the two germline ends. The germline V gene has CDR1 WSHSY and CDR2 SAAADI. This CDR3 has 13 amino acids. The CDR3: CATGGGLDTEAFF. The CDR3 coding sequence is TGCGCCACGGGAGGAGGGTTGGACACTGAAGCTTTCTTT.

CDR3 protein: CASSSETSPPYNEQFF. Written as DNA, the CDR3 is TGCGCCAGCAGCTCGGAGACTAGCCCACCCTACAATGAGCAGTTCTTC. The chain uses TRBV5-1 and TRBJ2-1; TRBD2 agrees at 7 bases. V was pared by 3 bases and J by 2 bases, with 8 bases of the junction left unmatched. CDR3 length: 16 residues. Looked up from germline, CDR1 is SGHRS and CDR2 is YFSETQ.

The chain recombines TRBV7-9 with TRBJ2-1, with a possible D match to TRBD2 (6 bases). The germline V gene encodes CDR1 SEHNR and CDR2 FQNEAQ (reference sequence). The CDR3 is 14 amino acids. V lost 4 bases, J lost 6 bases, and 13 bases lay in between. CDR3 DNA sequence: TGTGCCAGCAGCTCGACGGAGGGCTTCAATGAGCAGTTCTTC. It encodes CASSSTEGFNEQFF.

This chain joins TRBV28 and TRBJ1-5; D not resolved. This CDR3 region has 16 residues. Germline V gene lookup returns CDR1 MDHEN and CDR2 SYDVKM. Trimming removed 5 bases at V and 5 bases at J, with 19 bases between. The CDR3 DNA follows: TGTGCCAGCAGTCCCTTCACGGACCCCCGCGATCAGCCCCAGCATTTT. Translated, it gives CASSPFTDPRDQPQHF.